This is a list of T cell receptor beta chains from one sample in a study of STAT3 mutations in large granular lymphocyte leukemia. Some clones are missing from TCRdb's copy, which holds only in-frame ones; the method was immunoSEQ multiplex PCR. This sample has more than 10,000 clones, with about 92% found just once. Sequences were obtained from peripheral blood mononuclear cells. The receptors derive from a man aged 35 to 55 with T-cell large granular lymphocyte leukemia. Some clones in this sample may be carry-over from other donors' samples. Both conserved end residues are part of each CDR3. Fields, in order: clone size, J gene, D gene, V gene, CDR3 length, CDR3 protein, CDR3 DNA. The D gene is left open where the match is weak. Size is stated for part of the rows, as once, few or many counts, or as a class when the clone is expanded.

clone size: -; J gene: TRBJ1-5; D gene: TRBD1; V gene: TRBV6-6; CDR3 length: 14; CDR3 protein: CASSYGQGNQPQHF; CDR3 DNA: TGTGCCAGCAGTTACGGACAGGGCAATCAGCCCCAGCATTTT
clone size: -; J gene: TRBJ2-7; D gene: -; V gene: TRBV6-1; CDR3 length: 13; CDR3 protein: CASSMEGGYEQYF; CDR3 DNA: TGTGCCAGCAGTATGGAGGGTGGCTACGAGCAGTACTTC
clone size: -; J gene: TRBJ2-6; D gene: -; V gene: TRBV5-1; CDR3 length: 16; CDR3 protein: CASSLASGGGANVLTF; CDR3 DNA: TGCGCCAGCAGCTTGGCCTCCGGTGGCGGGGCCAACGTCCTGACTTTC
clone size: -; J gene: TRBJ1-2; D gene: TRBD1; V gene: TRBV6-6; CDR3 length: 15; CDR3 protein: CASLRDRRSNYGYTF; CDR3 DNA: TGTGCCAGCTTGCGGGACAGGCGTTCTAACTATGGCTACACCTTC
clone size: few; J gene: TRBJ1-2; D gene: TRBD1; V gene: TRBV10-3; CDR3 length: 15; CDR3 protein: CATRTGSAVNYGYTF; CDR3 DNA: TGTGCCACCCGGACAGGGTCTGCGGTGAACTATGGCTACACCTTC
clone size: -; J gene: TRBJ1-1; D gene: -; V gene: TRBV7-9; CDR3 length: 14; CDR3 protein: CASSLVVGGAQAFF; CDR3 DNA: TGTGCCAGCAGCTTAGTCGTTGGGGGGGCCCAAGCTTTCTTT
clone size: -; J gene: TRBJ1-3; D gene: -; V gene: TRBV7-3; CDR3 length: 13; CDR3 protein: CASSPQGGNTIYF; CDR3 DNA: TGTGCCAGCAGCCCCCAAGGGGGAAACACCATATATTTT
clone size: -; J gene: TRBJ2-1; D gene: -; V gene: TRBV4-3; CDR3 length: 15; CDR3 protein: CASSQDNRAGNEQFF; CDR3 DNA: TGCGCCAGCAGCCAAGATAATCGCGCGGGGAATGAGCAGTTCTTC
clone size: few; J gene: TRBJ1-6; D gene: TRBD1; V gene: TRBV5-6; CDR3 length: 18; CDR3 protein: CASSFGQGRSSYNSPLHF; CDR3 DNA: TGTGCCAGCAGCTTTGGACAGGGCCGTAGCTCCTATAATTCACCCCTCCACTTT
clone size: -; J gene: TRBJ2-6; D gene: -; V gene: TRBV13; CDR3 length: 14; CDR3 protein: CASSRSSGANVLTF; CDR3 DNA: TGTGCCAGCAGTCGGAGCTCTGGGGCCAACGTCCTGACTTTC